This T cell receptor (beta chain) was captured in a study of OX40 agonist ivuxolimab in advanced cancers. This clone has just a few counts. TCRdb's table, derived via immunoSEQ multiplex PCR, lists solely in-frame clones and lacks some. Of fewer than 100,000 clones in the sample, approximately 90% were seen once. Germline CDR1 reads ENHRY; CDR2 reads SYGVKD. This CDR3 comprises 14 residues. V dropped 7 bases and J dropped 7 bases, with 19 bases sitting between them. V and J are TRBV10-3 and TRBJ1-2, with D possibly TRBD1 on 6 matching bases. The sample was CD4+ or CD8+ T cells sorted from blood, taken in a trial of the OX40 agonist ivuxolimab. The TCR comes from an adult with an advanced solid tumor such as melanoma, head and neck, liver or kidney cancer. Here the CDR3 reads CAIMRDMESGGYTF. The CDR3 nucleotides read TGTGCCATCATGAGGGACATGGAAAGTGGTGGCTACACCTTC.